A single sample is the source of the 17 T cell receptor beta chains below, sequenced in a study of blood T cell repertoires in COVID-19. The data were produced by immunoSEQ multiplex PCR, yet TCRdb's version contains in-frame clones alone and is incomplete. The table has some 130,000 clones, approximately 79% seen once. The specimen sequenced was PBMCs or T cells enriched from blood (not recorded which). The source is a man aged 40-49 years with acute COVID-19.

The chain combines TRBV15 with TRBJ1-1, with D possibly matching TRBD1 (5 bases). V was cut by 3 bases and J by 6 bases, with 23 bases left in between. The germline CDR1 and CDR2 sequences are LNHNV and YYDKDF (reference sequence). CDR3 length: 17 amino acids. In DNA, the CDR3 is TGTGCCACCAGCAGTCCAGGACTGTCTTTCTCGGGGGCTGAAGCTTTCTTT. Its translation: CATSSPGLSFSGAEAFF.

The chain carries TRBV14 and TRBJ1-4; D not resolved. Germline CDR1 is SGHDN and CDR2 is FVKESK. The CDR3 extends over 13 amino acids. V lost 6 bases and J 4 bases, leaving 9 bases between the germline ends. Here the CDR3 reads CASSHGINEKLFF. Written as DNA, the CDR3 is TGTGCCAGCAGTCACGGGATTAATGAAAAACTGTTTTTT.

The chain is built from TRBV18 and TRBJ1-5, with D tentatively TRBD1 (5 bases). Germline V lookup: CDR1 KGHSH, CDR2 LQKENI. This CDR3 region has 16 residues. V lost 2 bases to trimming and J lost 5 bases, with 16 bases between them. CDR3 residues: CASSPRGGRVDQPQHF. As DNA, the CDR3 is TGTGCCAGCTCACCAAGGGGAGGGCGGGTTGATCAGCCCCAGCATTTT.

The J gene is TRBJ2-2, the V gene TRBV4-2, with TRBD1 identical over 9 bases. Germline V gene lookup returns CDR1 LGHNA and CDR2 YNFKEQ. CDR3 length: 17 amino acids. J was trimmed by 5 bases and V by 2 bases; bases with no gene match: 9. As DNA, the CDR3 is TGTGCCAGCAGCCAACTTACAGGGGGCGCAGATACCGGGGAGCTGTTTTTT. Translated: CASSQLTGGADTGELFF.

The rearrangement uses TRBV6-5 and TRBJ1-1; TRBD1 is a possible D gene (6 bases). Trimming pared 10 bases from V and 1 base from J, leaving 16 bases between. Germline lookup yields CDR1 MNHEY and CDR2 SVGAGI. The CDR3 is 14 amino acids. The CDR3 sequence: CATKRGNSNTEAFF. CDR3 coding DNA: TGTGCCACTAAGAGGGGGAATTCGAACACTGAAGCTTTCTTT.

V usage is TRBV5-1 and J usage is TRBJ2-2, with D maybe TRBD2 (6 bases). V lost 3 bases, J lost 0 bases, and 9 bases lay in between. The germline V gene encodes CDR1 SGHRS and CDR2 YFSETQ. This CDR3 region has 15 residues. The CDR3 is CASSWGGANTGELFF. The DNA of the CDR3 is TGCGCCAGCAGCTGGGGCGGGGCGAACACCGGGGAGCTGTTTTTT.

The chain links TRBV6-5 to TRBJ2-5, with 8 bases fitting TRBD2. This CDR3 has 14 amino acids. Per the germline V gene, CDR1 is MNHEY and CDR2 is SVGAGI. V trimming: 8 bases; J trimming: 1 base; junction bases outside the gene matches: 6. The CDR3, as DNA: TGTGCCAGCTCGGGTAGCGGGATCCAAGAGACCCAGTACTTC. This gives the protein CASSGSGIQETQYF.

This chain connects TRBV6-5 to TRBJ1-1; weak D call: TRBD1 (6 bases). Trimming cost V 7 bases and J 5 bases, with 11 bases left between them. Germline CDR1 is MNHEY and CDR2 is SVGAGI. The CDR3 is 12 amino acids. CDR3 amino acids: CASKGGGTEAFF. Written as DNA, the CDR3 is TGTGCCAGCAAAGGGGGAGGGACTGAAGCTTTCTTT.

As for this clone: The same CDR3 can be traced to other DNA sequences in this sample. The J gene is TRBJ1-1, the V gene TRBV2, with D uncertain. CDR1 is SNHLY, CDR2 FYNNEI, per germline. This CDR3 comprises 13 residues. Trimming cost V 6 bases and J 0 bases, with 8 bases left between them. The DNA for the CDR3 is TGTGCCAGCAGCGGACTGCTGAACACTGAAGCTTTCTTT. Protein product: CASSGLLNTEAFF.

The chain is built from TRBV2 and TRBJ2-7; TRBD2 agrees at 7 bases. CDR3 length equals 15 residues. V shed 8 bases and J 2 bases; nucleotides not matched to a gene: 12. Germline V lookup: CDR1 SNHLY, CDR2 FYNNEI. The CDR3 nucleotides read TGTGCCAGCTCCGACGGCCTAGCGGTGACCTACGAGCAGTACTTC. Its protein is CASSDGLAVTYEQYF.

The chain links TRBV2 to TRBJ2-1, with 7 bases aligning to TRBD2. CDR1 is SNHLY and CDR2 is FYNNEI in the germline V gene. Unmatched junction bases numbered 6, after V lost 3 bases and J lost 4 bases. The CDR3 loop spans 15 amino acids. The CDR3: CASSDEERGYNEQFF. Here the CDR3 DNA reads TGTGCCAGCAGTGATGAGGAGCGGGGTTACAATGAGCAGTTCTTC.

V gene TRBV5-4 combines with J gene TRBJ1-1, with D unresolved. CDR3 length: 12 amino acids. CDR1 is SGHNT, CDR2 YYREEE, per germline (reference sequence). The V and J ends lost 4 bases and 5 bases respectively, with 9 bases between them. CDR3 in DNA: TGTGCCAGCAGCCTCCTGGAGACTGAAGCTTTCTTT. Translation: CASSLLETEAFF.

This clone was seen more than once but under ten times. This sequence joins TRBV6-5 and TRBJ2-7; 7 positions agree with TRBD1. The V and J ends lost 0 bases and 3 bases, in that order; junction bases with no gene match: 8. The CDR3 spans 16 residues. Looked up from germline, CDR1 is MNHEY and CDR2 is SVGAGI. Written as DNA, the CDR3 is TGTGCCAGCAGTTACTCTCCGGGACAGTCTTTCTACGAGCAGTACTTC. Translating gives CASSYSPGQSFYEQYF.

This chain joins TRBV7-6 and TRBJ2-7, with TRBD1 matching 8 bases. The junction had 8 bases not matched to a gene; V was cut back by 6 bases and J by 13 bases. The length of the CDR3 is 11 residues. Germline V gives CDR1 SGHVS, CDR2 FNYEAQ. Written as DNA, the CDR3 is TGTGCCAGCAGTACGACAGGGGCCCCTTACTTC. It specifies CASSTTGAPYF. The full variable domain, in which reference TRBV7-6 and TRBJ2-7 provide the parts outside the CDR3, is GAGVSQSPRYKVTKRGQDVALRCDPISGHVSLYWYRQALGQGPEFLTYFNYEAQQDKSGLPNDRFSAERPEGSISTLTIQRTEQRDSAMYRCASSTTGAPYFGPGTRLTVT.

This clone was counted only a few times. The chain combines TRBV27 with TRBJ2-7; D might be TRBD1 (5 bases). This CDR3 spans 13 amino acids. The ends were cut back, 5 bases at V and 6 bases at J, with 14 bases in the middle. From germline, CDR1 is MNHEY and CDR2 SMNVEV (reference sequence). Here the CDR3 reads CASSLTVFAEQYF. The CDR3 DNA reads as TGTGCCAGCAGTCTGACAGTCTTCGCCGAGCAGTACTTC.

The CDR3 DNA reads TGTGCCAGTAGTATTGGGGCTAGCGGGAAGAATGAGCAGTTCTTC. Translated: CASSIGASGKNEQFF. The chain employs TRBV19 and TRBJ2-1; 9 bases are a match to TRBD2. CDR1 and CDR2 from the germline V gene are LNHDA and SQIVND (reference sequence). The junction had 7 bases not matched to a gene; V was cut back by 3 bases and J by 7 bases. The CDR3 is 15 amino acids.

The chain couples TRBV19 to TRBJ2-7; the D is unclear. Germline CDR1 is LNHDA and CDR2 is SQIVND (reference sequence). The ends were cut back, 5 bases at V and 1 base at J, with 12 bases in the middle. The CDR3 spans 14 residues. The CDR3 sequence is CASSPDVGSYEQYF. The CDR3 nucleotides read TGTGCCAGTAGTCCTGACGTCGGGTCCTACGAGCAGTACTTC.